This TCR beta chain was profiled in a study of OX40 agonist ivuxolimab in advanced cancers. For the study at large: Patients received ivuxolimab, an intravenous treatment, every 2 weeks at 0.01 to 10 mg/kg. Earlier anti-PD-1, anti-PD-L1 or anti-CTLA-4 therapy was permitted; about 44% had received some.

Trimming removed 2 bases from V and 6 bases from J, with 14 bases in between. The CDR3 is 16 residues long. Germline assignment: CDR1 SGHAT and CDR2 FQNNGV. TCRdb's copy holds only in-frame clones and misses some; the assay was immunoSEQ multiplex PCR. The sample lists under 80,000 clones; roughly 88% were seen once. The cohort excluded patients with autoimmune disease history or systemic immunosuppression. Sequencing was performed on CD4+ or CD8+ T cells sorted from blood, taken in a trial of the OX40 agonist ivuxolimab. The chain has TRBV11-2 and TRBJ1-6; D unresolved. This clonotype was obtained from an adult with an advanced solid tumor such as melanoma, head and neck, liver or kidney cancer. The CDR3, as DNA: TGTGCCAGCAGCTTATTTCCCCCCTCGGGTAATTCACCCCTCCACTTT. This encodes CASSLFPPSGNSPLHF.